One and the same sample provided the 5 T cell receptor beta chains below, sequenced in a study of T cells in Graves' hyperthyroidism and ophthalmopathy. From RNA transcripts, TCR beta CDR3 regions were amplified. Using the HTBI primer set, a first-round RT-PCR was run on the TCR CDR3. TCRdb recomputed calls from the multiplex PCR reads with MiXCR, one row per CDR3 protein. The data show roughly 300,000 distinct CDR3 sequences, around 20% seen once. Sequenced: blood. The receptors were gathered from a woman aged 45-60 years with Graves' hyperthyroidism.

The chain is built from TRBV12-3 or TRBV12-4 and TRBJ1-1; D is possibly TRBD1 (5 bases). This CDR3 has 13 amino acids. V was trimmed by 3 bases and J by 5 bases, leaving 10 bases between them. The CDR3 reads CASSFWRGTEAFF. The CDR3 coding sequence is TGTGCCAGCAGTTTTTGGAGGGGAACTGAAGCTTTCTTT.

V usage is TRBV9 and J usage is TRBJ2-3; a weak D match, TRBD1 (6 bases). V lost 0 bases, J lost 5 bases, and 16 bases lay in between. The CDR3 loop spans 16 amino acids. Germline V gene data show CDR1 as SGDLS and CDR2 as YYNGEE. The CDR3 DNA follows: TGTGCCAGCAGCGTAGATCAGGGGCGGTCGATAGATACGCAGTATTTT. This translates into CASSVDQGRSIDTQYF.

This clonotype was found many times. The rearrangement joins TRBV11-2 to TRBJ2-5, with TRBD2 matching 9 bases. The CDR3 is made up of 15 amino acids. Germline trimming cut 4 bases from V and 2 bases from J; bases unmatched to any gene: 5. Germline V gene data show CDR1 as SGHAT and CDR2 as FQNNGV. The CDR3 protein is CASSWERGAQETQYF. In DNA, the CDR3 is TGTGCCAGCAGCTGGGAGCGGGGGGCTCAAGAGACCCAGTACTTC.

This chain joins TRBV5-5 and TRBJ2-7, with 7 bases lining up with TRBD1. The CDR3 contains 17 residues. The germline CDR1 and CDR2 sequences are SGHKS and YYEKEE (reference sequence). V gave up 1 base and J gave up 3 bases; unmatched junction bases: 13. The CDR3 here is CASSLYPGQASHYEQYF. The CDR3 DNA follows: TGTGCCAGCAGCTTGTACCCCGGACAGGCCTCTCACTACGAGCAGTACTTC.

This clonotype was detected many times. The CDR3 region is CASSPQAGETQYF. The CDR3 region has the DNA TGTGCCAGCAGCCCCCAGGCAGGCGAGACCCAGTACTTC. V and J are TRBV7-3 and TRBJ2-5; D gene unclear. Germline V lookup: CDR1 SGHTA, CDR2 FQGTGA. The CDR3 covers 13 residues. Trimming cost V 5 bases and J 5 bases, with 12 bases left between them.